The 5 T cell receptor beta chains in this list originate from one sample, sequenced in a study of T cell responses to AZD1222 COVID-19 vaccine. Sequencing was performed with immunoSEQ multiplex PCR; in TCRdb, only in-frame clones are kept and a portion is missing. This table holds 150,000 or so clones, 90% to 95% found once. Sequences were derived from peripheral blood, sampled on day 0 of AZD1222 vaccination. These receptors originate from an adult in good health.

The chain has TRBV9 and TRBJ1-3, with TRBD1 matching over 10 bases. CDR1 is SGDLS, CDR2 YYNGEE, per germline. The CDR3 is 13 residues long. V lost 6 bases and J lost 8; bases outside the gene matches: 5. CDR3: CASNTGTGDTIYF. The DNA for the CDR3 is TGTGCCAGCAACACCGGGACAGGGGACACCATATATTTT.

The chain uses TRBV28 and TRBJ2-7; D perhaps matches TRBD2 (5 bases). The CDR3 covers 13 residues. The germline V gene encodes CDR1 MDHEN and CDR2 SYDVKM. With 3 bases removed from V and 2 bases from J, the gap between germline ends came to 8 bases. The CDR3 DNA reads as TGTGCCAGCAGTTTTGGGGAGACCTACGAGCAGTACTTC. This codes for CASSFGETYEQYF.

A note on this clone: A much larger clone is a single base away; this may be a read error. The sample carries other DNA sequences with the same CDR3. The CDR3 DNA follows: TGTGCCAGAGCAGTGGGTTTGGGGAATGAGCAGTTCTTC. Its protein product is CARAVGLGNEQFF. The chain uses TRBV2 and TRBJ2-1; D gene ambiguous. Germline CDR1 reads SNHLY; CDR2 reads FYNNEI. V lost 9 bases and J lost 7, with 16 bases in between. The CDR3 contains 13 residues. The full variable domain, completed using reference TRBV2 and TRBJ2-1, is EPEVTQTPSHQVTQMGQEVILRCVPISNHLYFYWYRQILGQKVEFLVSFYNNEISEKSEIFDDQFSVERPDGSNFTLKIRSTKLEDSAMYFCARAVGLGNEQFFGPGTRLTVL.

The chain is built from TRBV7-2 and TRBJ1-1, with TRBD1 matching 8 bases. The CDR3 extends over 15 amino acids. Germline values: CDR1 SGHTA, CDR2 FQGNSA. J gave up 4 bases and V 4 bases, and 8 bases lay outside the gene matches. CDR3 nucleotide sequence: TGTGCCAGCAGCTCTAGACAGGGGCCGCGCACTGAAGCTTTCTTT. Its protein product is CASSSRQGPRTEAFF.

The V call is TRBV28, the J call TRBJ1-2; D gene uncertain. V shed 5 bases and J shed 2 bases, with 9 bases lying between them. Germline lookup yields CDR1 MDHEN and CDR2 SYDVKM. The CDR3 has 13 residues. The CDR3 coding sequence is TGTGCCAGCAGTATAACAGCGAACTATGGCTACACCTTC. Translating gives CASSITANYGYTF.